These 9 T cell receptor beta chains originate from one sample sequenced in a study of shared clonotypes between healthy human individuals. The data were produced by immunoSEQ multiplex PCR, yet TCRdb's version contains in-frame clones alone and is incomplete. The data contain roughly 1 million clones, about 75% of them singletons. Sequenced sample: memory CD4+ T cells sorted from blood. This sample's subset: CD45RA-negative fraction. These receptors were collected from a young man in good health.

This chain links TRBV6-5 with TRBJ2-5, with D possibly called TRBD1 or TRBD2 (5 bases each). V lost 4 bases, J lost 7 bases, and 16 bases lay in between. The CDR3 is 14 residues long. Germline CDR1 and CDR2: MNHEY and SVGAGI. CDR3 in DNA: TGTGCCAGCAGTTCGGTTGGGGGACGAGGGACCCAGTACTTC. As protein: CASSSVGGRGTQYF.

J is TRBJ2-6 and V is TRBV30; D is ambiguous. The ends were cut back, 1 base at V and 0 bases at J, with 7 bases in the middle. Germline values: CDR1 GTSNPN, CDR2 SVGIG (reference sequence). The CDR3 has 15 amino acids. The CDR3 loop is CAWSAFHSGANVLTF. CDR3 sequence (DNA): TGTGCCTGGAGTGCTTTCCACTCTGGGGCCAACGTCCTGACTTTC.

This sequence joins TRBV7-9 and TRBJ2-7; 10 positions match TRBD2. The V gene's germline CDR1 is SEHNR and CDR2 FQNEAQ (reference sequence). Trimming at V came to 7 bases and at J to 5 bases, leaving 11 bases not matched to a gene. This CDR3 contains 15 residues. CDR3 protein: CASTRSGGAVDEQYF. DNA for the CDR3: TGTGCCAGCACCAGGAGCGGGGGGGCCGTCGACGAGCAGTACTTC.

The J gene is TRBJ1-1, the V gene TRBV11-2, with D unresolved. The CDR3 has 11 residues. V dropped 4 bases and J dropped 5 bases, with 5 bases sitting between them. Per the germline V gene, CDR1 is SGHAT and CDR2 is FQNNGV. The CDR3 region has the DNA TGTGCCAGCAGCTCGAGAACTGAAGCTTTCTTT. This sequence encodes CASSSRTEAFF.

Comment on this clone: This sample includes further DNA sequences coding for the same CDR3. The rearrangement uses TRBV18 and TRBJ2-7; the D is unclear. The V end was cut by 2 bases, the J end by 3 bases, with 5 bases between. Germline CDR1 is KGHSH and CDR2 is LQKENI. The length of the CDR3 is 12 residues. The CDR3: CASSPGIYEQYF. In nucleotides, the CDR3 is TGTGCCAGCTCACCAGGCATCTACGAGCAGTACTTC.

The chain has TRBV20-1 and TRBJ1-1, with unresolved D. Trimming left V 6 bases short and J 4 bases short, with 9 bases between. Germline CDR1 DFQATT, CDR2 SNEGSKA (reference sequence). The CDR3 sequence is 11 residues long. In DNA, the CDR3 is TGCAGTGCGGTCCTAGGCACTGAAGCTTTCTTT. Residues: CSAVLGTEAFF.

This sequence joins TRBV5-5 and TRBJ1-5, with 10 bases that match TRBD1. The junction had 7 bases not matched to a gene; V was cut back by 4 bases and J by 6 bases. There are 15 residues in the CDR3. Germline lookup yields CDR1 SGHKS and CDR2 YYEKEE (reference sequence). The CDR3 DNA follows: TGTGCCAGCAGCCAGACAGGGGGCGCGGGTCAGCCCCAGCATTTT. It yields the protein CASSQTGGAGQPQHF.

In its sample, this clone was seen once. The gene calls are TRBV6-6 and TRBJ2-4; no firm D call. The germline V and J ends were trimmed by 0 bases and 15 bases, with 15 bases remaining between them. The CDR3 runs to 13 residues. Germline V gives CDR1 MNHNY, CDR2 SVGAGI (reference sequence). The CDR3 DNA follows: TGTGCCAGCAGTTACTCGGGGATTGGGCCCTGGTACTTC. This gives the protein CASSYSGIGPWYF.

J is TRBJ2-7 and V is TRBV30, with D uncertain. The V and J ends lost 1 base and 7 bases respectively, with 14 bases between them. The CDR3 is 13 amino acids. Germline values: CDR1 GTSNPN, CDR2 SVGIG (reference sequence). The CDR3 region has the DNA TGTGCCTGGAGTGGCAACAGTCCCGGGGAGCAGTACTTC. This codes for CAWSGNSPGEQYF.